These T cell receptor beta chains were read from a single sample in a study of blood T cell repertoires in COVID-19. Only in-frame clones appear in the TCRdb table, and some are missing; sequencing was by immunoSEQ multiplex PCR. The table lists more than 350,000 clones, around 87% of them singletons. Sequenced material: PBMCs or T cells enriched from blood (not recorded which). The source is a man between 18 and 35 years old who had recovered from COVID-19. CDR3s leave out the opening cysteine and the closing phenylalanine or tryptophan.

v_gene	j_gene	CDR3aa
TRBV5-6	TRBJ2-7	ASSFTTAFGEQY
TRBV18	TRBJ1-1	ASSLQGWRTEAF
TRBV19	TRBJ2-2	ASRNRGHTGELF
TRBV19	TRBJ2-7	ASSMEMGTVYEQY
TRBV7-9	TRBJ2-7	ASSFRDSHEQY
TRBV9	TRBJ2-6	ASSEGRTGRNSGANVLT
TRBV7-2	TRBJ1-2	ASSLALPGGYT
TRBV5-6	TRBJ1-1	ASSLGTDEAF
TRBV6-5	TRBJ1-6	ASSDSGGDSPLH
TRBV7-9	TRBJ2-3	ASSFFDRGGDTQY
TRBV6-5	TRBJ1-6	ASSYGQGNGNSPLH
TRBV25-1	TRBJ1-6	ASRDRGSSPLH
TRBV5-6	TRBJ1-3	ASSFWGGSGNTIY
TRBV12-5	TRBJ2-1	ASGSYTDNEQF
TRBV5-6	TRBJ1-5	ASSGRGSLQPQH
TRBV7-2	TRBJ2-5	ASSLQGTGGETQY
TRBV11-2	TRBJ2-7	ASSLDTGGRLIYEQY
TRBV7-2	TRBJ1-4	ASSLDRDRFNEKLF
TRBV10-1	TRBJ1-5	ASIHKGARNQPQH
TRBV19	TRBJ2-1	ASSTGTSGREQF
TRBV18	TRBJ2-7	ASSEGQTYEQY
TRBV2	TRBJ2-1	ASSADNEQF
TRBV7-2	TRBJ1-1	ASSLGTVKNTEAF
TRBV21-1	TRBJ1-1	ASSTYSTGEATEAF
TRBV7-7	TRBJ2-1	ASSRDRGDEQF
TRBV7-6	TRBJ2-3	ASSYRTGGTDTQY
TRBV30	TRBJ1-6	AWSVRGPSSYNSPLH
TRBV2	TRBJ1-5	ASSDRQGYQPQH
TRBV6-1	TRBJ2-1	ASSVLAGAGVYNEQF
TRBV5-1	TRBJ2-2	ASSWRQGSGELF
TRBV15	TRBJ2-5	ATSIIGGGETQY
TRBV12-5	TRBJ1-3	ASGLVLLQGANTIY
TRBV13	TRBJ2-1	ASSEQSGSSYNEQF
TRBV19	TRBJ1-2	ASNPDRGANYGYT
TRBV5-1	TRBJ2-1	ASSSGLARDEQF
TRBV4-3	TRBJ2-2	ASSLSGSPSGELF
TRBV18	TRBJ2-5	ASSPSQGLGETQY
TRBV18	TRBJ2-7	ASSPSEQVDEQY
TRBV27	TRBJ2-1	ASSPWAGAYNEQF
TRBV5-1	TRBJ2-1	ASSLVSESSYNEQF
TRBV11-2	TRBJ1-2	ASVGQGGGYT
TRBV18	TRBJ1-1	ASSPRNRNTEAF
TRBV9	TRBJ2-1	ASSVVAVGWERYNEQF
TRBV5-6	TRBJ2-1	ASSLAGKSYNEQF
TRBV7-9	TRBJ2-3	ASSLRSRKTSTDTQY